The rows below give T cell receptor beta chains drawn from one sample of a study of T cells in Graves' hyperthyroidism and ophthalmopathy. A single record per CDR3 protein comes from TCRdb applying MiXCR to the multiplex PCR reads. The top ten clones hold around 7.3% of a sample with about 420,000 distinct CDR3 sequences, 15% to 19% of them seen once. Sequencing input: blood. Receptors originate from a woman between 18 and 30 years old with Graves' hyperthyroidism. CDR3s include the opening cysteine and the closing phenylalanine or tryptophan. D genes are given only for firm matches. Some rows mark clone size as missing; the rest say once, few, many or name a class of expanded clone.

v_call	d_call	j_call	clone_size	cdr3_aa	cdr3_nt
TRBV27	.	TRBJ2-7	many	CASSLSGRRAYEQYF	TGTGCCAGCAGTTTATCGGGCAGAAGGGCCTACGAGCAGTACTTC
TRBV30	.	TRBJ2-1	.	CAWSGAHEQFF	TGTGCCTGGAGTGGCGCCCATGAGCAGTTCTTC
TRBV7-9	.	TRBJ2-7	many	CASSSAPSYEQYF	TGTGCCAGCAGCTCCGCCCCCTCCTACGAGCAGTACTTC
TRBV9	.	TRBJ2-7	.	CASSPRDETYEQYF	TGTGCCAGCAGCCCCCGGGACGAGACCTACGAGCAGTACTTC
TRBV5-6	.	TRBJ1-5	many	CASSFFMGQGGQPQHF	TGTGCCAGCAGCTTCTTTATGGGGCAGGGTGGCCAGCCCCAGCATTTT
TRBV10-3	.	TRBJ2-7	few	CAISGGRRYEQYF	TGTGCCATCAGTGGTGGCAGGCGCTACGAGCAGTACTTC
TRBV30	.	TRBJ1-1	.	CALGGTLIFF	TGTGCCCTAGGGGGGACACTGATTTTCTTT
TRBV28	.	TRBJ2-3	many	CASSDSRRTDTQYF	TGTGCCAGCTCCGACTCTCGTCGCACAGATACGCAGTATTTT
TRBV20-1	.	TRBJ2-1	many	CSARDWTIRDEQFF	TGCAGTGCTAGGGATTGGACTATACGGGATGAGCAGTTCTTC
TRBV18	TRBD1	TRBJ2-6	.	CASSPQGAGPRANVLTF	TGTGCCAGCTCACCACAGGGGGCCGGCCCCAGGGCCAACGTCCTGACTTTC
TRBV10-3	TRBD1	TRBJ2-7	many	CAISGRDRGDDEQYF	TGTGCCATCAGTGGTAGGGACAGGGGTGACGACGAGCAGTACTTC
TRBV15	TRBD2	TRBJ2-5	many	CATSRGLAYETQYF	TGTGCCACCAGCAGGGGACTAGCATACGAGACCCAGTACTTC
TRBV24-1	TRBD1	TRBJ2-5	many	CATSESGQAQETQYF	TGTGCCACCAGTGAATCGGGACAGGCGCAAGAGACCCAGTACTTC
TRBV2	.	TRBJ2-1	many	CASRKGWGGLGNEQFF	TGTGCCAGCAGAAAGGGTTGGGGGGGCTTGGGGAATGAGCAGTTCTTC
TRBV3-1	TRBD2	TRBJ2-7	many	CASGLAGVSYEQYF	TGTGCCAGCGGACTAGCGGGGGTCTCCTACGAGCAGTACTTC
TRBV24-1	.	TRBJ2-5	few	CATSGRTQGIGETQYF	TGTGCCACCAGTGGGCGCACACAGGGTATAGGGGAGACCCAGTACTTC
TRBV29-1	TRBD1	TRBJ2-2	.	CSGTGGTGELFF	TGCAGCGGGACAGGGGGCACCGGGGAGCTGTTTTTT
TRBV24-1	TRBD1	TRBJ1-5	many	CATSETGYQPQHF	TGTGCCACCAGTGAGACAGGGTATCAGCCCCAGCATTTT
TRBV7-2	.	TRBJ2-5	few	CASSPRWAGYQETQYF	TGTGCCAGCAGCCCCCGGTGGGCCGGGTACCAAGAGACCCAGTACTTC
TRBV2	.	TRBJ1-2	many	CASSERGVGYTF	TGTGCCAGCAGTGAACGGGGGGTCGGCTACACCTTC
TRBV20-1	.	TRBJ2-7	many	CSARARTLPYEQYF	TGCAGTGCTAGAGCTAGGACACTTCCCTACGAGCAGTACTTC
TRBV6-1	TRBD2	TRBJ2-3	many	CASSGPGLATDTQYF	TGTGCCAGCAGTGGACCGGGACTAGCGACGGATACGCAGTATTTT
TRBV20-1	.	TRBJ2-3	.	CSASGGGFTDTQYF	TGCAGTGCTAGCGGAGGGGGTTTCACAGATACGCAGTATTTT
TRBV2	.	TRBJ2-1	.	CASRGGLASLYNEQFF	TGTGCCAGCAGGGGCGGACTCGCTTCGCTATACAATGAGCAGTTCTTC
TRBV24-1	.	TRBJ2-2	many	CATSDPSDNQGTGELFF	TGTGCCACCAGTGATCCATCGGATAACCAGGGGACCGGGGAGCTGTTTTTT
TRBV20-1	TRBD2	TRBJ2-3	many	CSAGLALDTQYF	TGCAGTGCTGGACTAGCGTTAGATACGCAGTATTTT
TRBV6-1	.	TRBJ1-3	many	CASSEGAGDLNTIYF	TGTGCCAGCAGTGAAGGGGCAGGGGATTTAAACACCATATATTTT
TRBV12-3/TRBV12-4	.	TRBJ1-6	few	CASSLERANSPLHF	TGTGCCAGCAGTTTGGAGAGGGCTAATTCACCCCTCCACTTT
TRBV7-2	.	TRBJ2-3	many	CASSPGTAVPQYF	TGTGCCAGCAGCCCCGGGACTGCTGTGCCGCAGTATTTT
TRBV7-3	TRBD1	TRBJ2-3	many	CASSFRGSTDTQYF	TGTGCCAGCAGCTTCAGGGGGAGCACAGATACGCAGTATTTT
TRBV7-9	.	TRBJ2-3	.	CASSPVADTQYF	TGTGCCAGCAGCCCCGTGGCAGATACGCAGTATTTT
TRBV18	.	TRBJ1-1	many	CASSEQGQYTEAFF	TGTGCCAGCTCAGAGCAAGGACAGTACACTGAAGCTTTCTTT
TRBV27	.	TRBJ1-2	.	CASSLYGGGYGYTF	TGTGCCAGCAGTTTGTATGGGGGCGGCTATGGCTACACCTTC
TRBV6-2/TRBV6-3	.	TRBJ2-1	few	CASRPTGAPEQFF	TGTGCCAGCAGGCCGACGGGGGCACCTGAGCAGTTCTTC
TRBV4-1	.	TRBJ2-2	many	CASSHELGTGELFF	TGCGCCAGCAGCCATGAGTTAGGCACCGGGGAGCTGTTTTTT
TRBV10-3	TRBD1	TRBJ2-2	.	CAISESTGVRTGELFF	TGTGCCATCAGTGAGTCGACAGGGGTCCGCACCGGGGAGCTGTTTTTT
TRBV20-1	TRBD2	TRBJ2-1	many	CSARNPGLGGGNEQFF	TGCAGTGCTAGAAACCCGGGACTAGGAGGTGGCAATGAGCAGTTCTTC
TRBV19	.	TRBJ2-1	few	CASSSGTHNEQFF	TGTGCCAGTAGTAGCGGGACCCACAATGAGCAGTTCTTC
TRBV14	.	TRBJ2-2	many	CASSPGTPNTGELFF	TGTGCCAGCTCACCAGGGACACCGAACACCGGGGAGCTGTTTTTT
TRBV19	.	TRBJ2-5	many	CASSKTADRQETQYF	TGTGCCAGTAGTAAAACCGCCGACCGCCAAGAGACCCAGTACTTC
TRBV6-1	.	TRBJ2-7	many	CASTAYYEQYF	TGTGCCAGCACCGCCTACTACGAGCAGTACTTC
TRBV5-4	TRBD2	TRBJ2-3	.	CASSQRTSGDTQYF	TGTGCCAGCAGCCAACGGACTAGCGGCGATACGCAGTATTTT
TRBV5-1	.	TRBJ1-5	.	CASSLGTNNQPQHF	TGCGCCAGCAGCTTAGGGACTAACAATCAGCCCCAGCATTTT
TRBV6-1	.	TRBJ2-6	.	CASRRGGANVLTF	TGTGCCAGCAGGAGGGGCGGGGCCAACGTCCTGACTTTC
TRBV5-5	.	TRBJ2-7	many	CASSVRYTGLDEQYF	TGTGCCAGCAGCGTGAGGTATACAGGGCTCGACGAGCAGTACTTC